This T cell receptor beta chain originates from a study of T cell repertoires in cytomegalovirus infection. Notes on the study in general: HLA-C-restricted CMV-specific TCR beta clonotypes were dominant in the ex vivo response. Identification of carriers of CMV plus the relevant HLA was performed using cumulative public TCR beta family frequency.

V lost 11 bases and J lost 3, with 17 bases in between. This CDR3 comprises 13 residues. CDR1 and CDR2 from the germline V gene are LNHDA and SQIVND (reference sequence). In its sample, this clonotype was seen a few times. Its antigen is not known. Each CDR3 protein is one row after TCRdb ran MiXCR on the reads. The data show 500,000 to 600,000 distinct CDR3 sequences, 15% to 20% seen once. The sequenced sample was CD8+ T cells from PBMCs. The chain employs TRBV19 and TRBJ2-7; D gene ambiguous. This clonotype originated in a human donor in good health (CMV status not recorded). Some clones in this sample may be carry-over from other donors' samples. The CDR3 DNA sequence: TGTGCCGTCAAGGGCCCCCTCGACTACGAGCAGTACTTC. Amino acid sequence: CAVKGPLDYEQYF.